This TCR beta chain was sequenced for a study of human T cells and chemical hapten exposure. Study-wide context: Patients had diphenylcyclopropenone applied to the scalp weekly throughout the approximately 23-week study. Study-level results: Alopecia was present in the donors, so their immune response may differ from healthy people's. Counts of expanded TCRs (at PT1) showed a positive correlation with patch test score.

A single record per CDR3 protein comes from TCRdb applying MiXCR to the RACE reads. The table includes over 100,000 distinct CDR3 sequences, roughly 10% detected once. As to time point: patch test 3, about 24 weeks after DPC sensitization. Treatment specified: therapeutic diphenylcyclopropenone sensitization with weekly scalp DPC. Comments on this clonotype: Its antigen is still unknown.

The specimen comprised whole blood, sampled in connection with sensitization to the hapten diphenylcyclopropenone (DPC). This TCR came from a woman aged 50 to 60 with alopecia areata. Some clones in this sample may be carry-over from other donors' samples.

As DNA, the CDR3 is TGCGCCAGCAGCCAAGGTCCAGGATACGAGCAGTACTTC. It specifies CASSQGPGYEQYF. The V call is TRBV4-3, the J call TRBJ2-7; the D is unclear. V lost 1 base and J 4 bases, leaving 8 bases between the germline ends. The length of the CDR3 is 13 residues. Germline CDR1 LGHNA, CDR2 YSLEER.